This record looks at one T cell receptor (beta chain) sequence and its context. In the authors' methods: How many nucleated cells were present was estimated from reference gene primer amplification. The data were produced by immunoSEQ multiplex PCR, yet TCRdb's version contains in-frame clones alone and is incomplete. V and J calls and clone size are as listed in that table; D and trimming were resolved from the DNA. The profile shows 100,000 to 120,000 clones, 70% to 90% of them singletons. The CDR3 loop spans 15 amino acids. Trimming cost V 3 bases and J 6 bases; bases outside gene matches: 8. Germline V gene lookup returns CDR1 MNHEY and CDR2 SVGAGI. The data originate from a study of blood T cell repertoires in COVID-19. Study details: Acute and convalescent COVID-19 samples came from the United States, Italy and Spain. Nucleic acid was either cDNA or gDNA, and it came from T cells, B-cell-depleted T cells, or PBMCs.

Sample: peripheral blood. The source of this sequence is a human donor in a cohort sampled during active COVID-19. The V call is TRBV6-5, the J call TRBJ2-7; 10 bases align to TRBD2. CDR3 sequence (DNA): TGTGCCAGCAGTTATACGCTAGCGGGAGTTGGCGAGCAGTACTTC. Translation gives CASSYTLAGVGEQYF.